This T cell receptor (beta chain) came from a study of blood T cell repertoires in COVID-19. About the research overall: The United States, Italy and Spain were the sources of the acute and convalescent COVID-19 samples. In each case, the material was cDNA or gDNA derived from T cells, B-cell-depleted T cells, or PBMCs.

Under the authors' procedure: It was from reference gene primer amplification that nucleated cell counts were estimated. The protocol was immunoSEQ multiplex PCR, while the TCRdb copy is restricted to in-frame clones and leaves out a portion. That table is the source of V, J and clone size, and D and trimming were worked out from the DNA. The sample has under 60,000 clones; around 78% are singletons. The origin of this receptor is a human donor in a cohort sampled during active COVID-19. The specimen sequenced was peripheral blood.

In DNA, the CDR3 is TGCGCCAGCAGCCAGGGGTCAGGGGCAAACTCTGGAAACACCATATATTTT. Encoded protein: CASSQGSGANSGNTIYF. The chain has TRBV4-1 and TRBJ1-3; D possibly corresponds to TRBD1 (6 bases). The CDR3 totals 17 residues. In germline, CDR1 is MGHRA, CDR2 YSYEKL. V dropped 3 bases and J dropped 0 bases, with 15 bases sitting between them.